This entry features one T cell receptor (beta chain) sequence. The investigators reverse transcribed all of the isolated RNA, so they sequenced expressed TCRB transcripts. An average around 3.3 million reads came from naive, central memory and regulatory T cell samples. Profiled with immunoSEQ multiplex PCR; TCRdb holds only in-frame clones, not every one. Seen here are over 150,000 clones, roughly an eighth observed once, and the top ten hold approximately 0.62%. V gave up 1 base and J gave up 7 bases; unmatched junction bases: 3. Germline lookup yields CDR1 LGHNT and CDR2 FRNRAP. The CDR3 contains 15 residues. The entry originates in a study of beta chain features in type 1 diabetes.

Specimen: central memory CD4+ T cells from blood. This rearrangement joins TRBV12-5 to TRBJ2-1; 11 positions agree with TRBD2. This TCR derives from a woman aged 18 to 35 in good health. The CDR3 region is CASGLEGLAVNEQFF. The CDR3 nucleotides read TGTGCTAGTGGTTTGGAGGGACTAGCGGTTAATGAGCAGTTCTTC.